The present T cell receptor beta chain was sequenced within a study of shared clonotypes between healthy human individuals (dated by TCRdb to about 2020). In terms of the full investigation: A few men and a couple of women, aged 18 to 49 years, made up the cohort. For each donor, CD4 naive and CD4 memory were each given three plates, CD8 naive was given two plates, and CD8 memory was given one plate. To estimate repertoire size and how much clonotypes are shared between individuals, the study performed deep sequencing of blood TCR repertoires from five healthy adults. Libraries were prepared and TCR repertoires were sequenced by different laboratories using diverse techniques, in order to increase sequencing depth and limit assay-specific biases. Per donor, leukapheresis produced somewhere between about 0.9 and 9.5 billion PBMCs.

Findings and caveats that apply to the study as a whole: Incomplete sequencing was indicated by rarefaction of sorted-subset datasets, despite the large sequencing depth. Estimated clonotype richness was generally larger for naive than for memory subsets. Pairwise subsampling led to the expectation that sequencing depth would affect the degree of clonotype sharing among donors. Because the study included only a small number of donors, the genetic and exposure-history diversity represented was limited. About 5% of naive CD4, 3.5% of naive CD8, roughly 2.5% of memory CD4, and roughly 0.4% of memory CD8 clonotypes were shared across a few donors. Sampling was limited to blood, and TCR repertoires in tissue likely differ from TCR repertoires in blood. Higher generation probabilities were observed for clonotypes shared by all four sorted-subset donors than for non-shared clonotypes.

CD8 naive samples consisted of CD45RO-negative cells that were positively selected for CCR7, yielding a CD45RA+CCR7+ population without TemRA cells. Healthy HIV-negative adults with no recently reported acute infections or vaccinations were included as donors. All donors were Caucasian adults living in Nashville, Tennessee, USA. Blood was collected by leukapheresis, and PBMCs were isolated by Ficoll-Histopaque density gradient centrifugation and then cryopreserved in liquid nitrogen vapor phase. Analytical flow cytometry was used to check the purity and quantity of every magnetically sorted T cell population. Genomic DNA was isolated from each sorted fraction and quantified by UV absorbance on a Nanodrop 2000c. The germline V gene yields MDHEN for CDR1 and SYDVKM for CDR2. V gives up 6 bases and J gives up 0 bases, and the segment between their germline ends measures 16 bases. From its cysteine to its phenylalanine, the CDR3 spans 16 amino acids. Kept here is only the CDR3 DNA, which spans 48 bases and is read in frame from base 1.

Using the deep immunoSEQ assay, TCR CDR3 regions were amplified from genomic DNA by multiplex PCR. For each cell subset, the extracted genomic DNA was distributed evenly across all wells of several immunoSEQ 96-well plates, and each plate served as one replicate. For sorted subsets, 200 to 250 ng of genomic DNA, equivalent to 25,000 to 35,000 T cell genomes, went into each replicate PCR. Purified libraries were quantified with a Qubit 3.0 fluorometer, sized on a Bioanalyzer 2100, and re-quantified with the KAPA Library Quantification kit. A separate single-read 150-cycle Illumina NextSeq 550 flow cell was used to sequence each immunoSEQ 96-well plate. The original methods were these. Because the immunoSEQ output included only junctional sequences and no quality scores, the filtering could not be the same as the filtering used for full-length reads. To assign V/J genes and CDR3, sequences were annotated using PyIR, a Python wrapper for IgBLAST v1.9, with IMGT germline references. Any read was removed if the V/J assignment was weak (E-value above 1e-6), the CDR3 was missing, or the read contained stop codons, out-of-frame junctions, or ambiguous translated residues. V3J clonotypes were defined as sequences sharing the same inferred V gene, J gene, and CDR3 amino acid sequence. Percentage overlap between repertoires was calculated by dividing the number of shared unique clonotypes by the size of the smaller repertoire. RTK rarefaction, the Chao1 estimator, and Recon v2.1 estimates of unobserved clonotypes were used to assess repertoire richness. For all TCRbeta clonotypes obtained by the gDNA method from a handful of donors, generation probabilities were computed with OLGA. Here the immuneACCESS table is served through TCRdb, limited to in-frame sequences with V and J called. Missing clones are a known gap in these copies; in checked studies unresolved V genes cover under half, and the rest lacks a known reason. V and J calls and clone size are given by that table; D and trimming were obtained from the DNA. The sample contains nearly 600,000 clones, about 95% of them found a single time. The biggest ten clones account for 0.11% of the sample.

This clone has a single count. Which antigen it targets is not known. Nothing much larger sits one base from this clone, and base qualities are not available. Recombination connected TRBV28 to TRBJ2-3; the D segment could be TRBD2, given 5 matching bases. The clonotype was recovered from a woman in her 30s in good health. The sample was naive CD8+ T cells sorted from blood. The cell subset or site label, read with the paper, signifies: CD45RA+CCR7+. Here the CDR3 is given as CASRDLAYRSTDTQYF. The nucleotides are TGTGCCAGCAGGGATTTAGCGTATCGAAGCACAGATACGCAGTATTTT.